The entry below gives a single T cell receptor (beta chain) sequence along with its context. The CDR3 loop spans 14 amino acids. Trimming stripped 5 bases from V and 4 bases from J, with 14 bases between. Germline V gene sequence: CDR1 MDHEN, CDR2 SYDVKM. This entry is derived from a study of blood T cell repertoires in COVID-19. Study-level information: Sites in the United States, Italy and Spain provided acute and convalescent COVID-19 samples. The analysed material was cDNA or gDNA that came from T cells, B-cell-depleted T cells, or PBMCs.

As processed by the authors: Reference gene primers were amplified, and this amplification served to estimate nucleated cell counts. Only in-frame clones appear in the TCRdb table, and some are missing; sequencing was by immunoSEQ multiplex PCR. The DNA was the basis for D and trimming; V, J and clone size are from that table. The sample contains approximately 250,000 clones, 86% of which appear only once. V and J are TRBV28 and TRBJ2-5; no clear D. Source material: peripheral blood. This TCR derives from a woman in her sixties or seventies who had recovered from COVID-19. The DNA for the CDR3 is TGTGCCAGCAGTCTTCTTGTTTCTATAGAGACCCAGTACTTC. It yields the protein CASSLLVSIETQYF.